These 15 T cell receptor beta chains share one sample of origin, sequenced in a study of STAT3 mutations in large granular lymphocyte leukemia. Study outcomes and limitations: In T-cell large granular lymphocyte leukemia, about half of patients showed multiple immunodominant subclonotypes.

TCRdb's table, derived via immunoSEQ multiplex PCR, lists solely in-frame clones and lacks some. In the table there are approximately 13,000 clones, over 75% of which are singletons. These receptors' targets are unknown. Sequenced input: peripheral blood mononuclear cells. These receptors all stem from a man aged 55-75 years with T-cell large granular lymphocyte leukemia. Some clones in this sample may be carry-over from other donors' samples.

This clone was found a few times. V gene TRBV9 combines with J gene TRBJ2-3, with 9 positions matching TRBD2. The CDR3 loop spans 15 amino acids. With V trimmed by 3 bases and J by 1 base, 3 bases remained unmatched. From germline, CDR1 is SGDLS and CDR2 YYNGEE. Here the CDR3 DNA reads TGTGCCAGCAGCGCTGGACTAGCGCGCACAGATACGCAGTATTTT. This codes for CASSAGLARTDTQYF.

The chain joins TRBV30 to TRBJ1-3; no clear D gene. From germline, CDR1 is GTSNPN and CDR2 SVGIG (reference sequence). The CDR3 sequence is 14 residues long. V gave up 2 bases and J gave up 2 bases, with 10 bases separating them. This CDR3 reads CAWSIPSPGNTIYF. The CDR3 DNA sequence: TGTGCCTGGAGTATACCCAGCCCTGGAAACACCATATATTTT. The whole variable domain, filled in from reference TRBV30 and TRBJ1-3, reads SQTIHQWPATLVQPVGSPLSLECTVEGTSNPNLYWYRQAAGRGLQLLFYSVGIGQISSEVPQNLSASRPQDRQFILSSKKLLLSDSGFYLCAWSIPSPGNTIYFGEGSWLTVV.

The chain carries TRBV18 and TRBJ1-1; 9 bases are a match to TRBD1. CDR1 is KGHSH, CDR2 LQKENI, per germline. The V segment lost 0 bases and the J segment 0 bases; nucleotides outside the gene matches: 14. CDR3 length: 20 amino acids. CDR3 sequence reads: CASSPPVVGTGWGMNTEAFF. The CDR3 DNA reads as TGTGCCAGCTCACCACCGGTCGTTGGGACAGGGTGGGGAATGAACACTGAAGCTTTCTTT.

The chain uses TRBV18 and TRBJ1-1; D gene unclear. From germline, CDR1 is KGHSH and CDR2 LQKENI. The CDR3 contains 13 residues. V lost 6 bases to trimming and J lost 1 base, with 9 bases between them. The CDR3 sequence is CASSNDENTEAFF. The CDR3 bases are TGTGCCAGCTCGAACGACGAGAACACTGAAGCTTTCTTT. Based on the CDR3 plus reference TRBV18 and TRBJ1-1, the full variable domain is NAGVMQNPRHLVRRRGQEARLRCSPMKGHSHVYWYRQLPEEGLKFMVYLQKENIIDESGMPKERFSAEFPKEGPSILRIQQVVRGDSAAYFCASSNDENTEAFFGQGTRLTVV.

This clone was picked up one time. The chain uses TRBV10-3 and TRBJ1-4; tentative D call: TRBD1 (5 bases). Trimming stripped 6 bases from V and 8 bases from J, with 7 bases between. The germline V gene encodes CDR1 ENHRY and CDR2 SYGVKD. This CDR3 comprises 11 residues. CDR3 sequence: CAISPGEKLFF. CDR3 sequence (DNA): TGTGCCATCAGCCCAGGGGAAAAACTGTTTTTT.

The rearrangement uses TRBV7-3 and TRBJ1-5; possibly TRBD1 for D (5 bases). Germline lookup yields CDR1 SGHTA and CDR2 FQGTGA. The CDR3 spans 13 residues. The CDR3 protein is CASAQGLGQPQHF. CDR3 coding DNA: TGTGCATCGGCGCAGGGCCTGGGTCAGCCCCAGCATTTT. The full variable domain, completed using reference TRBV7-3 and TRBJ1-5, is GAGVSQTPSNKVTEKGKYVELRCDPISGHTALYWYRQSLGQGPEFLIYFQGTGAADDSGLPNDRFFAVRPEGSVSTLKIQRTERGDSAVYLCASAQGLGQPQHFGDGTRLSIL.

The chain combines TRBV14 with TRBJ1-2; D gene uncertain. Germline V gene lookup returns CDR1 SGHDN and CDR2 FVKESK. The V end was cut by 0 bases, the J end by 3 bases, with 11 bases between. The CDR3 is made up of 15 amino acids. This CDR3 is CASSQEVHSDYGYTF. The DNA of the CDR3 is TGTGCCAGCAGCCAAGAGGTCCACTCGGACTATGGCTACACCTTC.

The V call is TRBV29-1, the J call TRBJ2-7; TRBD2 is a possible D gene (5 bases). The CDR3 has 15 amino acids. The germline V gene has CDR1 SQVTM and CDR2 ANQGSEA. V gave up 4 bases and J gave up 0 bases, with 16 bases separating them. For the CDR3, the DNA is TGCAGCGTTGTGTACGGTAAGCGGAGCTCCTACGAGCAGTACTTC. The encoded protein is CSVVYGKRSSYEQYF.

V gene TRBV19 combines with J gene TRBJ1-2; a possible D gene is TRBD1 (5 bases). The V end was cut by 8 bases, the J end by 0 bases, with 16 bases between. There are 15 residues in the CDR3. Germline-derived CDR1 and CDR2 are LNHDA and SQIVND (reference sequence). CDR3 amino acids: CASGISRGANYGYTF. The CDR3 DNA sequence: TGTGCCAGTGGGATCTCTCGGGGGGCTAACTATGGCTACACCTTC.

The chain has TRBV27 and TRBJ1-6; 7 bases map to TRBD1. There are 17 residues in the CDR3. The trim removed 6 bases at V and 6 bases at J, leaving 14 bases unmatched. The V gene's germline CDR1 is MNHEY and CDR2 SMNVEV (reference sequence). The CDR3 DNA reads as TGTGCCAGCAGCCCCCGGACAGGCGCCATGGGTAATTCACCCCTCCACTTT. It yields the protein CASSPRTGAMGNSPLHF.

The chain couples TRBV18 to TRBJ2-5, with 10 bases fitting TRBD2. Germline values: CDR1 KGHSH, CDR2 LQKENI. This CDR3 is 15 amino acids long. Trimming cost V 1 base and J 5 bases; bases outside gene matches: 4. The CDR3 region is CASSPLAGGIETQYF. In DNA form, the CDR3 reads TGTGCCAGCTCACCACTAGCGGGAGGTATCGAGACCCAGTACTTC.

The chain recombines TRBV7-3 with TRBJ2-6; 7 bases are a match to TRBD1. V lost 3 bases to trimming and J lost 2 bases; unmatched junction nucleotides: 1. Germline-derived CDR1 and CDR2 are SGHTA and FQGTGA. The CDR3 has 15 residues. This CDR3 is CASSFGTAGANVLTF. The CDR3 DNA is TGTGCCAGCAGCTTCGGGACAGCTGGGGCCAACGTCCTGACTTTC.

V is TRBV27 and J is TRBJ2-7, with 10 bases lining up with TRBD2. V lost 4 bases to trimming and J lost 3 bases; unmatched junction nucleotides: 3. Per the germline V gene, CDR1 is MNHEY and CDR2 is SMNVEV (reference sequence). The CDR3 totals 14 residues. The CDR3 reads CASSSSGRIYEQYF. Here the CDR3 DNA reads TGTGCCAGCAGTTCTAGCGGGAGAATCTACGAGCAGTACTTC.

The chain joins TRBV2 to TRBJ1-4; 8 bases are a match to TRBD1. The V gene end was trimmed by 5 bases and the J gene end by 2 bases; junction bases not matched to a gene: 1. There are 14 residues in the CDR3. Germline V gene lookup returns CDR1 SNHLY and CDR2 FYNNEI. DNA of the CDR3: TGTGCCAGCAGTTGGGACAGGACTAATGAAAAACTGTTTTTT. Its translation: CASSWDRTNEKLFF. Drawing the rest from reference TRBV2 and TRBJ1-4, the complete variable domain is EPEVTQTPSHQVTQMGQEVILRCVPISNHLYFYWYRQILGQKVEFLVSFYNNEISEKSEIFDDQFSVERPDGSNFTLKIRSTKLEDSAMYFCASSWDRTNEKLFFGSGTQLSVL.

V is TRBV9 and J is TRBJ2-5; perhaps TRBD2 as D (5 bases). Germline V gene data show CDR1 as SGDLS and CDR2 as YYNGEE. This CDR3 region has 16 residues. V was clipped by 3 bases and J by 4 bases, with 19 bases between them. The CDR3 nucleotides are TGTGCCAGCAGCGGCCACGGGCTCGTCGGAGGAGAGACCCAGTACTTC. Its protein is CASSGHGLVGGETQYF.